A selection of T cell receptor beta chains follows, all from one sample in a study of cytomegalovirus exposure and HLA in healthy donors. Measured with immunoSEQ multiplex PCR; TCRdb has only the in-frame clones, and not every one. The sample yields roughly 160,000 clones, over 75% seen once. Sequencing used PBMCs. All receptors come from a man between 18 and 29 years old in good health and CMV-seropositive. Both conserved end residues are part of each CDR3. The D gene is left open where the match is weak. A row's size may be missing; if present it is once, few, many or a size class.

TRBV15	.	TRBJ1-2	TRBD1	TGTGCCACCAGCGCTCGTGGGACAGGGAACTACACCTTC	CATSARGTGNYTF
TRBV7-2	.	TRBJ2-1	TRBD2	TGTGCCAGCAGCTTACTCGGGGGGGCCTCGTACAATGAGCAGTTCTTC	CASSLLGGASYNEQFF
TRBV5-8	.	TRBJ1-2	.	TGTGCCAGCAGCCCAACGGGGATAAACTATGGCTACACCTTC	CASSPTGINYGYTF
TRBV4-1	.	TRBJ2-4	TRBD2	TGCGCCAGCAGCTCCGGACTAGCGGGGGGAAGAGCCAAAAACATTCAGTACTTC	CASSSGLAGGRAKNIQYF
TRBV6-1	.	TRBJ2-1	TRBD1	TGTGCCAGCAGTGTAACAGGGGAGAGCTCCTACAATGAGCAGTTCTTC	CASSVTGESSYNEQFF
TRBV10-3	.	TRBJ2-7	.	TGTGCCATCAGGGGGAGACTCTCCTACGAGCAGTACTTC	CAIRGRLSYEQYF
TRBV9	.	TRBJ1-5	.	TGTGCCAGCAGCATATCAGGGGAGGGTCAGCCCCAGCATTTT	CASSISGEGQPQHF
TRBV19	.	TRBJ1-1	TRBD1	TGTGCCAGTAGTATTTCAGGGGGTGGGACTGAAGCTTTCTTT	CASSISGGGTEAFF
TRBV30	.	TRBJ1-5	.	TGTGCCTGGAGTGGGCAGGGGTCCCTTGGAAATCAGCCCCAGCATTTT	CAWSGQGSLGNQPQHF
TRBV30	once	TRBJ1-1	.	TGTGCCTGGAGTGTCGTGGCTCCGGAGGCTTTCTTT	CAWSVVAPEAFF
TRBV27	.	TRBJ1-2	.	TGTGCCAGCGGACCAGCAGGGTACTATGGCTACACCTTC	CASGPAGYYGYTF
TRBV29-1	.	TRBJ2-1	TRBD1	TGCAGCGTAGCAACGCGACAGGGAAGGAATGAGCAGTTCTTC	CSVATRQGRNEQFF
TRBV5-1	.	TRBJ2-7	.	TGCGCCAGCACGCCAGGCAGGTCCTACGAGCAGTACTTC	CASTPGRSYEQYF
TRBV11-2	once	TRBJ1-4	.	TGTGCCAGCAGCTTACTCGGGGGGGGCCTTAATGAAAAACTGTTTTTT	CASSLLGGGLNEKLFF
TRBV7-2	few	TRBJ2-7	.	TGTGCCAGCACCCGAGAGGGCGAGCAGTACTTC	CASTREGEQYF
TRBV6-5	.	TRBJ1-5	.	TGTGCCAGCAGTCCACACCGGGACAACAATCAGCCCCAGCATTTT	CASSPHRDNNQPQHF
TRBV5-4	.	TRBJ2-7	.	TGTGCCAGCAGCTTGGGATTGGACAACACCTACGAGCAGTACTTC	CASSLGLDNTYEQYF
TRBV19	.	TRBJ1-5	.	TGTGCCAGTAGTAAATCCCAGGCCTATAGCAATCAGCCCCAGCATTTT	CASSKSQAYSNQPQHF
TRBV9	.	TRBJ2-5	.	TGTGCCAGCAGCGTAGGCCCTACAGCCGCCCAAGAGACCCAGTACTTC	CASSVGPTAAQETQYF
TRBV2	once	TRBJ2-3	TRBD2	TGTGCCAGCAGTGAGCTAGCGGGGTCAGTGGATACGCAGTATTTT	CASSELAGSVDTQYF
TRBV9	few	TRBJ2-7	.	TGTGCCAGCAGCGTAGCGTCGAGCTCCTACGAGCAGTACTTC	CASSVASSSYEQYF
TRBV6-5	once	TRBJ1-2	.	TGTGCCAGCAGAAAGTCGGCTAACTATGGCTACACCTTC	CASRKSANYGYTF
TRBV25-1	.	TRBJ2-3	TRBD2	TGTGCCAGCAGGGCTAGCGGGAAGGCAGCTAGCACAGATACGCAGTATTTT	CASRASGKAASTDTQYF
TRBV25-1	.	TRBJ1-1	.	TGTGCCAGCAGTCCCCAGGGCACTGAAGCTTTCTTT	CASSPQGTEAFF
TRBV30	.	TRBJ1-6	.	TGTGCCTGGAGTGTGGAGGGTGCTGGATCACCCCTCCACTTT	CAWSVEGAGSPLHF
TRBV13	.	TRBJ1-4	TRBD1	TGTGCCAGCAACAGGGGCCTCTCAACTAATGAAAAACTGTTTTTT	CASNRGLSTNEKLFF
TRBV15	.	TRBJ2-5	TRBD1	TGTGCCACCAGCAGTGGGGGACAGTACTCGACTTCCCAAGAGACCCAGTACTTC	CATSSGGQYSTSQETQYF
TRBV7-2	.	TRBJ2-5	TRBD2	TGTGCCAGCAGCCCTCCGGGTAGCGGGGGGGAGACCCAGTACTTC	CASSPPGSGGETQYF
TRBV9	once	TRBJ2-7	.	TGTGCCAGCAGCGTAGCTGGAGGGACGGACGAGCAGTACTTC	CASSVAGGTDEQYF
TRBV11-2	.	TRBJ2-1	.	TGTGCCAGCAGCTTAGATTCTCGGGGGGCGCGGTTCTTC	CASSLDSRGARFF
TRBV7-9	.	TRBJ1-1	.	TGTGCCAGCAGCTCCTCCCGGACTGAAGCTTTCTTT	CASSSSRTEAFF
TRBV7-2	.	TRBJ1-1	.	TGTGCCAGCAGCTCGGACAGTAGGTGGGACACTGAAGCTTTCTTT	CASSSDSRWDTEAFF
TRBV4-3	few	TRBJ1-2	.	TGCGCCAGCAGCCAAGATCCCTCTTATGGGAGGCACACCTTC	CASSQDPSYGRHTF
TRBV18	.	TRBJ1-1	TRBD1	TGTGCCAGCTCACAGGGGACAGGTTTTACTGAAGCTTTCTTT	CASSQGTGFTEAFF
TRBV19	.	TRBJ2-5	TRBD1	TGTGCCAGTAGTCCTCCCCGGGACAGGGGTGAGACCCAGTACTTC	CASSPPRDRGETQYF
TRBV5-1	.	TRBJ1-1	.	TGCGCCAGCAGCTCAGGGGTTGAAGCTTTCTTT	CASSSGVEAFF
TRBV10-3	.	TRBJ2-7	TRBD1	TGTGCCATCAGTGAGGGACAGGGCTACGAGCAGTACTTC	CAISEGQGYEQYF
TRBV6-1	.	TRBJ2-2	.	TGTGCCAGCAGTGAAGTGGGTATAGCAACCGGGGAGCTGTTTTTT	CASSEVGIATGELFF
TRBV30	.	TRBJ1-5	TRBD1	TGTGCCTGGTCGACAGGGCTGAGCCAGCCCCAGCATTTT	CAWSTGLSQPQHF
TRBV5-1	.	TRBJ2-7	.	TGCGCCAGCAGCTTGGACTGGGGGCCTCCCGAGCAGTACTTC	CASSLDWGPPEQYF
TRBV4-1	.	TRBJ1-6	TRBD1	TGCGCCAGCAGCCAAGAGGAAACTCGGGACAGCAATTCACCCCTCCACTTT	CASSQEETRDSNSPLHF
TRBV9	.	TRBJ2-2	TRBD2	TGTGCCAGCAGCGACGGGACTAGCGGGGTGAACACCGGGGAGCTGTTTTTT	CASSDGTSGVNTGELFF
TRBV15	.	TRBJ2-1	TRBD2	TGTGCCACCAGCAGACCACTAGCGACTGAGCAGTTCTTC	CATSRPLATEQFF
TRBV7-6	.	TRBJ2-7	TRBD1	TGTGCCAGCAGCTCCCCTGGGGGACAGCGGACCTACGAGCAGTACTTC	CASSSPGGQRTYEQYF
TRBV7-2	.	TRBJ2-5	.	TGTGCCGGCAGCTCCGCCGGGGGGCAAAAGACCCAGTACTTC	CAGSSAGGQKTQYF
TRBV2	.	TRBJ1-5	.	TGTGCCAGCAGGCCCGGGAGGGTTGGACTTCGTCAGCCCCAGCATTTT	CASRPGRVGLRQPQHF
TRBV7-9	.	TRBJ2-5	TRBD1	TGTGCCAGCAGCCTTTCCCGGGACAGAGACCTCCTGAAGACCCAGTACTTC	CASSLSRDRDLLKTQYF
TRBV4-1	.	TRBJ1-3	.	TGCGCCAGCAGCCCTAGACAGGCCTCTGGAAACACCATATATTTT	CASSPRQASGNTIYF
TRBV13	.	TRBJ2-7	TRBD2	TGTGCCAGCAGCAACCTGAAGCGGGGGCACTCCTACGAGCAGTACTTC	CASSNLKRGHSYEQYF
TRBV5-1	.	TRBJ2-5	TRBD2	TGCGCCAGCAGCTTGGTTCCCAGGGGTAGCGGGGAGCAGTACTTC	CASSLVPRGSGEQYF
TRBV5-1	.	TRBJ1-6	.	TGCGCCAGCAGCTTTGGCGGAAACTATAATAATTCACCCCTCCACTTT	CASSFGGNYNNSPLHF
TRBV7-8	.	TRBJ1-1	TRBD1	TGTGCCAGCAGCTTAGTTAGGACAGGAGGGAACACTGAAGCTTTCTTT	CASSLVRTGGNTEAFF
TRBV4-1	.	TRBJ2-7	.	TGCGCCAGCAGCCCGCGAGCGGCAGCATCGGAGCAGTACTTC	CASSPRAAASEQYF
TRBV7-9	.	TRBJ1-3	.	TGTGCCAGCAGCCCTCAGGGGAAACAGGACACCATATATTTT	CASSPQGKQDTIYF